This is a list of T cell receptor beta chains from one sample in a study of T cell responses to AZD1222 COVID-19 vaccine. The table came from immunoSEQ multiplex PCR; TCRdb's copy has only in-frame clones and leaves some out. The sample consists of around 94,000 clones, approximately 86% of them appearing once. The material sequenced was peripheral blood, taken on day 0 of AZD1222 vaccination. Receptors originate from an adult in good health. CDR3s include the opening cysteine and the closing phenylalanine or tryptophan. The D gene is left open where the match is weak. A clone size is listed for some rows: how often the clone was seen (once, few, many), or a class if it is expanded.

NA	TRBV28	TRBJ2-5	NA	TGTGCCAGCCTCCATGGGCTCGACGGTGAGACCCAGTACTTC	CASLHGLDGETQYF
few	TRBV5-4	TRBJ2-7	NA	TGTGCCAGCAGCTGGGCCGTCGGACTGGCCCACGAGCAGTACTTC	CASSWAVGLAHEQYF
NA	TRBV27	TRBJ2-7	NA	TGTGCCAGCAGTTTACTCCGGGACAACTCCTACGAGCAGTACTTC	CASSLLRDNSYEQYF
NA	TRBV6-1	TRBJ2-7	NA	TGTGCCAGCAGTGCTCGACCGATAAAAAGCTCCTACGAGCAGTACTTC	CASSARPIKSSYEQYF
NA	TRBV10-3	TRBJ2-7	TRBD2	TGTGCCATCAGTGATCTAGCGGGAGCCCTCAGGCCGGGTGAGCAGTACTTC	CAISDLAGALRPGEQYF
NA	TRBV4-2	TRBJ1-4	NA	TGTGCCAGCAGCCAAGTAGGCGGGGCCGCTAATGAAAAACTGTTTTTT	CASSQVGGAANEKLFF
NA	TRBV7-2	TRBJ2-5	NA	TGTGCCAGCAGCTCTTTAGCAGGGCGAGAGACCCAGTACTTC	CASSSLAGRETQYF
NA	TRBV29-1	TRBJ2-3	TRBD2	TGCAGCGTTGATCGGCTAGCGGGGTCCACAGATACGCAGTATTTT	CSVDRLAGSTDTQYF
NA	TRBV7-2	TRBJ1-4	TRBD1	TGTGCCAGCAGCAGGGGACAGGGGGCCAATGAAAAACTGTTTTTT	CASSRGQGANEKLFF
once	TRBV29-1	TRBJ1-2	NA	TGCAGCGTCGGAACCACAGGGTTCTATGGCTACACCTTC	CSVGTTGFYGYTF
NA	TRBV2	TRBJ1-3	NA	TGTGCCAGCAGATGGGGAAGCTCTGGAAACACCATATATTTT	CASRWGSSGNTIYF
NA	TRBV11-3	TRBJ2-1	TRBD2	TGTGCCAGCAGCCAGCCTAGCGGGAGTAGGAATGAGCAGTTCTTC	CASSQPSGSRNEQFF
NA	TRBV7-2	TRBJ2-1	TRBD2	TGTGCCAGCAGCTTTAACCGTGGCGGGAGGGCCTTCTCCTACAATGAGCAGTTCTTC	CASSFNRGGRAFSYNEQFF
NA	TRBV6-5	TRBJ2-1	NA	TGTGCCAGCAGCCTAGACTACACATCTAACAATGAGCAGTTCTTC	CASSLDYTSNNEQFF
NA	TRBV4-2	TRBJ2-1	NA	TGTGCCAGCAGCCAAGGTAGGTCTGACTCCTACAATGAGCAGTTCTTC	CASSQGRSDSYNEQFF
NA	TRBV25-1	TRBJ1-1	NA	TGTGCCAGCAGGATGGGGGGTATAAGCACTGAAGCTTTCTTT	CASRMGGISTEAFF
NA	TRBV11-1	TRBJ2-1	TRBD2	TGTGCCAGCAGCTTAGTAGCGGGACGGTACAATGAGCAGTTCTTC	CASSLVAGRYNEQFF
NA	TRBV9	TRBJ2-7	NA	TGTGCCAGCAACAACGGAGGGAACACCTACGAGCAGTACTTC	CASNNGGNTYEQYF
NA	TRBV28	TRBJ1-5	TRBD1	TGTGCCAGCGCGACAGGGAGGTATCAGCCCCAGCATTTT	CASATGRYQPQHF
few	TRBV6-5	TRBJ1-5	TRBD1	TGTGCCAGCAGTTGGACAGGGGGGATTCAGCCCCAGCATTTT	CASSWTGGIQPQHF
once	TRBV7-2	TRBJ2-3	NA	TGTGCCAGCAGCTTGTGGGACTTCGATACGCAGTATTTT	CASSLWDFDTQYF
NA	TRBV4-2	TRBJ2-1	NA	TGTGCCAGCAGCCAAGGGCACAGGGAGGATGAGCAGTTCTTC	CASSQGHREDEQFF
NA	TRBV9	TRBJ2-7	NA	TGTGCCAGCAGCGTAGGGGGCTATGCCTACGAGCAGTACTTC	CASSVGGYAYEQYF
NA	TRBV5-1	TRBJ2-1	TRBD1	TGCGCCAGCAGCTTGGTGCAGGGGGCATACAATGAGCAGTTCTTC	CASSLVQGAYNEQFF
NA	TRBV9	TRBJ2-3	TRBD2	TGTGCCAGCAGCGCCCGTGGGAGCGGGGGGCTCACAGATACGCAGTATTTT	CASSARGSGGLTDTQYF
few	TRBV10-3	TRBJ2-7	NA	TGTGCCATCAGTGGTAAGGGGCCACTACGCGAGCAGTACTTC	CAISGKGPLREQYF
NA	TRBV5-6	TRBJ1-4	NA	TGTGCCAGCAACCGAGGGATTCGACAGGCTAATGAAAAACTGTTTTTT	CASNRGIRQANEKLFF
NA	TRBV4-2	TRBJ1-3	NA	TGTGCCAGCAGCCAACCGACTGACCCTGGAAACACCATATATTTT	CASSQPTDPGNTIYF
NA	TRBV4-3	TRBJ2-1	NA	TGCGCCAGCAGCCAAGAAATCAATCGTCGTAATGAGCAGTTCTTC	CASSQEINRRNEQFF
once	TRBV30	TRBJ1-1	NA	TGTGCCTGGAGTCCTAGACGAAGTGAAGCTTTCTTT	CAWSPRRSEAFF
few	TRBV5-1	TRBJ1-2	NA	TGCGCCAGCAGGGATGACCTGGGCTATGGCTACACCTTC	CASRDDLGYGYTF
NA	TRBV4-1	TRBJ2-7	NA	TGCGCCAGCAGCCAAGTGTCGGGTTCATCCTACGAGCAGTACTTC	CASSQVSGSSYEQYF
NA	TRBV29-1	TRBJ2-7	TRBD1	TGCAGCGTCGAAGGGGGACAGGGAGGATTCTACGAGCAGTACTTC	CSVEGGQGGFYEQYF
few	TRBV7-2	TRBJ2-5	TRBD1	TGTGCCAGCAGCTTCAGGGGGATAAGTACCGAGACCCAGTACTTC	CASSFRGISTETQYF
NA	TRBV5-4	TRBJ1-4	NA	TGTGCCAGCAGCCCGGGAGCAGAAGCAACTAATGAAAAACTGTTTTTT	CASSPGAEATNEKLFF
NA	TRBV4-3	TRBJ1-6	NA	TGCGCCAGCAGTTTTCTGGGTAATTCACCCCTCCACTTT	CASSFLGNSPLHF
NA	TRBV14	TRBJ2-1	NA	TGTGCCAGCAGCCAAGACCACAATGAGCAGTTCTTC	CASSQDHNEQFF
NA	TRBV7-8	TRBJ2-4	NA	TGTGCCAGCAGCCCTCCCGGAGCTAGCCTTGGTAACATTCAGTACTTC	CASSPPGASLGNIQYF
NA	TRBV7-2	TRBJ1-5	NA	TGTGCCAGCAGCTTAGGGGGAAGGAATCAGCCCCAGCATTTT	CASSLGGRNQPQHF
NA	TRBV4-2	TRBJ2-1	TRBD1	TGTGCCAGCAGCCAACCGGGACAGACCTACAATGAGCAGTTCTTC	CASSQPGQTYNEQFF
few	TRBV28	TRBJ2-5	NA	TGTGCCAGCAGGCCGCCTTCTGGGACCCAGTACTTC	CASRPPSGTQYF
NA	TRBV5-1	TRBJ2-3	NA	TGCGCCAGCAGCTTGCCGACGGCCAGCACAGATACGCAGTATTTT	CASSLPTASTDTQYF
NA	TRBV27	TRBJ1-4	NA	TGTGCCAGCAAGGATAATGAAAAACTGTTTTTT	CASKDNEKLFF
NA	TRBV5-1	TRBJ2-7	NA	TGCGCCAGCAGCCCAGCGGCGGGACACGGTGTCCACGAGCAGTACTTC	CASSPAAGHGVHEQYF
NA	TRBV19	TRBJ2-1	NA	TGTGCCAGTAGTGGGGGGACGGTTTCCTACAATGAGCAGTTCTTC	CASSGGTVSYNEQFF
NA	TRBV4-3	TRBJ2-7	TRBD1	TGCGCCAGCAGCAAGACCGGGACAGGGGGCTACGAGCAGTACTTC	CASSKTGTGGYEQYF
NA	TRBV6-5	TRBJ1-1	NA	TGTGCCAGCAGTACAACACGGCTGAACACTGAAGCTTTCTTT	CASSTTRLNTEAFF
NA	TRBV7-2	TRBJ2-7	TRBD1	TGTGCCAGCAGCCCGGACAGGGGTCCTTCCTACGAGCAGTACTTC	CASSPDRGPSYEQYF
NA	TRBV11-1	TRBJ2-1	NA	TGTGCCAGCAGCTTAAGGCCAGTATCCTACAATGAGCAGTTCTTC	CASSLRPVSYNEQFF
NA	TRBV30	TRBJ1-2	NA	TGTGCCTGGAGTGCCGGGCCTTACTATGGCTACACCTTC	CAWSAGPYYGYTF
NA	TRBV27	TRBJ1-2	NA	TGTGCCAGCAGTTTGGGGCAGTTGGGGTATGGCTACACCTTC	CASSLGQLGYGYTF
NA	TRBV4-3	TRBJ2-2	NA	TGCGCCAGCAGCCAAGATGCGGGCGGTTTGAACACCGGGGAGCTGTTTTTT	CASSQDAGGLNTGELFF
NA	TRBV5-1	TRBJ1-5	NA	TGCGCCAGCAGTCCGGACGGTTCTTATAGCAATCAGCCCCAGCATTTT	CASSPDGSYSNQPQHF
once	TRBV7-9	TRBJ2-7	NA	TGTGCCAGCAGCTTAGTGGCGGGCGAGCAGTACTTC	CASSLVAGEQYF
NA	TRBV28	TRBJ2-1	NA	TGTGCCAGCTCGAGGGAGGAGCAGGGCTATGAGCAGTTCTTC	CASSREEQGYEQFF